Each of the 19 T cell receptor beta chains below was sequenced from the same sample in a study of response to subunit inactivated influenza vaccine. TCRdb recomputed calls from the RT-PCR reads with MiXCR, one row per CDR3 protein. The data contain roughly 520,000 distinct CDR3 sequences, 25% of them singletons. This material consisted of CD4+ T cells sorted from PBMCs, taken around 5 days after vaccination. These receptors all stem from a man aged 50-59 years who received an inactivated influenza vaccine.

The table lists this clonotype with a few counts. The rearrangement links TRBV24-1 to TRBJ1-5, with 7 bases aligning to TRBD1. Germline V gene lookup returns CDR1 KGHDR and CDR2 SFDVKD. The trim removed 3 bases at V and 6 bases at J, leaving 10 bases unmatched. The CDR3 has 16 residues. CDR3 coding DNA: TGTGCCACCAGTGATGCAGCCACAGGGGTTTCTCAGCCCCAGCATTTT. The encoded protein is CATSDAATGVSQPQHF.

There are a few counts of this clonotype. The chain employs TRBV6-1 and TRBJ2-3; D not certain. Germline V CDR1 and CDR2: MNHNS, SASEGT. The CDR3 has 14 residues. Trimming shortened V by 6 bases and J by 1 base, and 11 bases separated the two germline ends. The CDR3 DNA follows: TGTGCCAGCAGGAGGTTCCGGGGCACAGATACGCAGTATTTT. Its translation is CASRRFRGTDTQYF.

This clonotype was observed a handful of times. This sequence joins TRBV6-1 and TRBJ2-7; possible D gene TRBD2, 6 bases. With 6 bases removed from V and 6 bases from J, the gap between germline ends came to 18 bases. The V gene's germline CDR1 is MNHNS and CDR2 SASEGT. The CDR3 is 14 amino acids. CDR3 amino acids: CASSPETRIGEQYF. In DNA, the CDR3 is TGTGCCAGCAGCCCCGAGACTAGGATAGGCGAGCAGTACTTC.

This sequence joins TRBV12-3 or TRBV12-4 and TRBJ1-3; 9 bases are shared with TRBD1. Losses at the gene ends were 6 bases for V and 10 bases for J; bases not matched to a gene: 13. This CDR3 spans 15 amino acids. The CDR3 DNA follows: TGTGCCAGCAGCCCAGGGACAGGGAGTGGAGGAACCATATATTTT. Translated, it gives CASSPGTGSGGTIYF.

This clonotype has just a few counts. V usage is TRBV20-1 and J usage is TRBJ2-5, with 8 bases identical to TRBD1. Losses at the gene ends were 3 bases for V and 9 bases for J; bases not matched to a gene: 15. Germline CDR1 reads DFQATT; CDR2 reads SNEGSKA (reference sequence). CDR3 length equals 15 residues. CDR3 residues: CSARAPGQVYSAQYF. For the CDR3, the DNA is TGCAGTGCTAGGGCTCCGGGACAGGTCTATTCGGCCCAGTACTTC.

This clonotype was observed a handful of times. The chain carries TRBV20-1 and TRBJ2-1, with 8 bases lining up with TRBD1. The V gene end was trimmed by 4 bases and the J gene end by 3 bases; junction bases not matched to a gene: 5. Germline V lookup: CDR1 DFQATT, CDR2 SNEGSKA (reference sequence). The CDR3 sequence is 14 residues long. CDR3: CSATRTGSYNEQFF. The CDR3 DNA reads as TGCAGTGCTACACGGACAGGGAGCTACAATGAGCAGTTCTTC.

The chain recombines TRBV7-2 with TRBJ2-7, with TRBD1 as a possible D gene (6 bases). With 0 bases removed from V and 5 bases from J, the gap between germline ends came to 14 bases. Germline CDR1 reads SGHTA; CDR2 reads FQGNSA. The length of the CDR3 is 15 residues. CDR3 sequence: CASSLARTGRNEQYF. CDR3 nucleotide sequence: TGTGCCAGCAGCTTAGCGCGTACAGGGCGGAACGAGCAGTACTTC.

V gene TRBV5-1 combines with J gene TRBJ2-3; 8 bases align to TRBD2. The J segment lost 6 bases and the V segment lost 0 bases, leaving 6 bases of the junction unmatched. This CDR3 comprises 15 residues. Germline-derived CDR1 and CDR2 are SGHRS and YFSETQ. The CDR3: CASSLAKAGGDTQYF. The CDR3 DNA sequence: TGCGCCAGCAGCTTGGCCAAGGCGGGAGGCGATACGCAGTATTTT.

The chain combines TRBV12-3 or TRBV12-4 with TRBJ2-7; 12 bases line up with TRBD1. The CDR3 is made up of 16 amino acids. The V and J ends lost 7 bases and 1 base, in that order; junction bases with no gene match: 8. The CDR3 loop is CASTMGQGASSYEQYF. CDR3 DNA: TGTGCCAGCACCATGGGACAGGGGGCTTCTTCCTACGAGCAGTACTTC.

The rearrangement links TRBV7-3 to TRBJ2-1, with 14 bases that match TRBD2. The V gene end was trimmed by 8 bases and the J gene end by 8 bases; junction bases not matched to a gene: 5. CDR3 length equals 14 residues. CDR1 and CDR2 (germline): SGHTA, FQGTGA. For the CDR3, the DNA is TGTGCCAGCGGACTAGCGGGAGGAAAGGATGAGCAGTTCTTC. Protein product: CASGLAGGKDEQFF. The full variable domain, completed using reference TRBV7-3 and TRBJ2-1, is GAGVSQTPSNKVTEKGKYVELRCDPISGHTALYWYRQSLGQGPEFLIYFQGTGAADDSGLPNDRFFAVRPEGSVSTLKIQRTERGDSAVYLCASGLAGGKDEQFFGPGTRLTVL.

The chain recombines TRBV11-2 with TRBJ2-1; unclear D gene. Germline-derived CDR1 and CDR2 are SGHAT and FQNNGV. V was shortened by 5 bases and J by 11 bases, with 16 bases between the two germline ends. This CDR3 is built from 13 residues. The CDR3 spells CASSVRLREKQFF. DNA of the CDR3: TGTGCCAGCAGCGTACGGTTAAGGGAAAAGCAGTTCTTC. Complete variable domain (other parts from reference TRBV11-2 and TRBJ2-1): EAGVAQSPRYKIIEKRQSVAFWCNPISGHATLYWYQQILGQGPKLLIQFQNNGVVDDSQLPKDRFSAERLKGVDSTLKIQPAKLEDSAVYLCASSVRLREKQFFGPGTRLTVL.

The chain links TRBV4-2 to TRBJ2-7; D is undetermined. The CDR3 covers 13 residues. The germline CDR1 and CDR2 sequences are LGHNA and YNFKEQ. V was pared by 2 bases and J by 6 bases, with 11 bases between. The CDR3 here is CASSQIGPGEQYF. The CDR3 nucleotides read TGTGCCAGCAGCCAAATAGGGCCGGGCGAGCAGTACTTC.

The chain couples TRBV19 to TRBJ2-7, with D maybe TRBD1 (5 bases). The CDR3 totals 14 residues. V was cut by 5 bases and J by 3 bases, with 14 bases left in between. CDR1 and CDR2 (germline): LNHDA, SQIVND (reference sequence). CDR3 region: CASSREDTNYEQYF. The CDR3 nucleotides read TGTGCCAGTAGTCGTGAGGACACAAACTACGAGCAGTACTTC.

The rearrangement uses TRBV7-2 and TRBJ2-7; 8 positions match TRBD2. Looked up from germline, CDR1 is SGHTA and CDR2 is FQGNSA. Trimming removed 5 bases from V and 2 bases from J; junction bases left unmatched: 8. The CDR3 is 15 residues long. The CDR3 loop is CASSGGTSSTYEQYF. CDR3 sequence (DNA): TGTGCCAGCAGCGGAGGGACTAGTAGCACCTACGAGCAGTACTTC.

This clonotype was observed many times. The chain combines TRBV12-3 or TRBV12-4 with TRBJ2-2; the D is unclear. With 5 bases removed from V and 5 bases from J, the gap between germline ends came to 6 bases. The length of the CDR3 is 12 residues. As DNA, the CDR3 is TGTGCCAGCAGTCGTCGTACCGGGGAGCTGTTTTTT. This encodes CASSRRTGELFF.

The chain links TRBV20-1 to TRBJ2-5; TRBD2 might be the D (6 bases). The V end was cut by 0 bases, the J end by 2 bases, with 13 bases between. CDR3 size: 15 residues. Germline lookup yields CDR1 DFQATT and CDR2 SNEGSKA (reference sequence). The CDR3 DNA reads TGCAGTGCTAGAGATAGCGGTGGGACTCAAGAGACCCAGTACTTC. Its protein is CSARDSGGTQETQYF.

The rearrangement joins TRBV4-3 to TRBJ2-7, with D tentatively TRBD2 (6 bases). Deletions cut 1 base from V and 5 bases from J, with 9 bases between. This CDR3 comprises 13 residues. Per the germline V gene, CDR1 is LGHNA and CDR2 is YSLEER. The CDR3 DNA reads TGCGCCAGCAGCCAAGGTCCGGGGGACGAGCAGTACTTC. Translation gives CASSQGPGDEQYF.

This clonotype was seen a handful of times. The J gene is TRBJ2-3, the V gene TRBV3-1, with unresolved D. V lost 4 bases and J 4 bases, leaving 9 bases between the germline ends. Germline values: CDR1 LGHDT, CDR2 YNNKEL (reference sequence). The CDR3 extends over 13 amino acids. In DNA, the CDR3 is TGTGCCAGCAGCCGGCGCGGACCAGATACGCAGTATTTT. Its protein product is CASSRRGPDTQYF.

This clonotype was recorded many times. The chain has TRBV6-1 and TRBJ2-1; TRBD1 aligns across 8 bases. Germline V gene lookup returns CDR1 MNHNS and CDR2 SASEGT. Germline trimming cut 4 bases from V and 5 bases from J; bases unmatched to any gene: 7. This CDR3 comprises 15 residues. In DNA, the CDR3 is TGTGCCAGCAGTGTAGACAGGGGTCCCCACAATGAGCAGTTCTTC. Its protein is CASSVDRGPHNEQFF.